This is a list of T cell receptor beta chains from one sample in a study of T cells in Graves' hyperthyroidism and ophthalmopathy. Via MiXCR, TCRdb re-called the multiplex PCR reads, giving one row per CDR3 protein. In the table there are 300,000 to 450,000 distinct CDR3 sequences, roughly 25% of which are singletons. Sequencing input: blood. These receptors were collected from a man over 45 with Graves' hyperthyroidism. Each CDR3 is given with its conserved first and last residue. A D gene is named only where the DNA matches it firmly. Size is stated for part of the rows, as once, few or many counts, or as a class when the clone is expanded.

TRBD2	TRBV20-1	TRBJ2-1	NA	CSATRPAGAMNEQFF	TGCAGTGCTACCCGCCCCGCGGGAGCTATGAATGAGCAGTTCTTC
NA	TRBV6-1	TRBJ2-6	NA	CASSDGTASGANVLTF	TGTGCCAGCAGTGATGGGACGGCCTCTGGGGCCAACGTCCTGACTTTC
TRBD1	TRBV5-1	TRBJ1-1	NA	CASSREVGQGGAEAFF	TGCGCCAGCAGCCGTGAAGTGGGACAGGGTGGGGCTGAAGCTTTCTTT
TRBD1	TRBV5-1	TRBJ2-6	NA	CASSLVPGQGAGANVLTF	TGCGCCAGCAGCTTGGTCCCGGGACAGGGGGCTGGGGCCAACGTCCTGACTTTC
NA	TRBV30	TRBJ1-3	few	CAWSTGNTIYF	TGTGCCTGGTCAACTGGAAACACCATATATTTT
NA	TRBV28	TRBJ1-4	few	CASSLRGTTSEKLFF	TGTGCCAGCAGTTTACGGGGGACAACGTCTGAAAAACTGTTTTTT
NA	TRBV7-6	TRBJ2-3	NA	CASSLGLGRTDTQYF	TGTGCCAGCAGCTTAGGCCTTGGCCGAACAGATACGCAGTATTTT
NA	TRBV18	TRBJ2-5	NA	CASSPPVRETQYF	TGTGCCAGCTCACCACCCGTGAGAGAGACCCAGTACTTC
TRBD2	TRBV7-3	TRBJ2-1	NA	CASSEAGGNNEQFF	TGTGCCAGCAGCGAGGCGGGAGGGAACAATGAGCAGTTCTTC
TRBD2	TRBV5-1	TRBJ2-2	few	CASSDGGAGPGELFF	TGCGCCAGCAGCGACGGGGGGGCCGGCCCCGGGGAGCTGTTTTTT
TRBD2	TRBV6-1	TRBJ2-2	few	CASSFGLAGELFF	TGTGCCAGCAGTTTTGGACTAGCCGGGGAGCTGTTTTTT
TRBD1	TRBV6-1	TRBJ2-1	many	CASSFGQGIEQFF	TGTGCCAGCAGTTTCGGACAGGGCATTGAGCAGTTCTTC
TRBD2	TRBV20-1	TRBJ2-2	NA	CSARGGLADRGGELFF	TGCAGTGCTAGAGGGGGACTAGCGGACCGGGGCGGGGAGCTGTTTTTT
TRBD1	TRBV12-5	TRBJ1-1	few	CASGLVLSGQMNTEAFF	TGTGCTAGTGGTTTGGTACTTTCGGGACAGATGAACACTGAAGCTTTCTTT
NA	TRBV6-1	TRBJ2-5	many	CASRTPRETQYF	TGTGCCAGCCGGACCCCAAGGGAGACCCAGTACTTC
NA	TRBV27	TRBJ2-1	many	CASSLVAGLEWERGSEQFF	TGTGCCAGCAGTTTAGTGGCAGGCCTGGAATGGGAGAGGGGAAGTGAGCAGTTCTTC
NA	TRBV2	TRBJ1-6	few	CASSEYTATNSPLHF	TGTGCCAGCAGTGAATATACAGCAACAAATTCACCCCTCCACTTT
NA	TRBV10-1	TRBJ2-2	NA	CASSSTLAGELFF	TGCGCCAGCAGTTCGACCTTGGCCGGGGAGCTGTTTTTT
NA	TRBV18	TRBJ1-2	many	CASSPTETGVGYTF	TGTGCCAGCTCACCAACCGAGACAGGCGTAGGCTACACCTTC
NA	TRBV18	TRBJ1-5	many	CASSRTGGTDQPQHF	TGTGCCAGCTCACGCACGGGGGGTACGGATCAGCCCCAGCATTTT
NA	TRBV7-2	TRBJ2-1	few	CASSWLDGEQFF	TGTGCCAGCAGCTGGCTGGATGGTGAGCAGTTCTTC
TRBD1	TRBV28	TRBJ1-1	many	CASTSGGTVNTEAFF	TGTGCCAGCACCTCAGGGGGCACAGTGAACACTGAAGCTTTCTTT
NA	TRBV24-1	TRBJ2-3	few	CATSDTSPSTDTQYF	TGTGCCACCAGTGACACGAGTCCGAGCACAGATACGCAGTATTTT
NA	TRBV27	TRBJ2-7	few	CASSLSPTIYEQYF	TGTGCCAGCAGTTTATCTCCTACCATCTACGAGCAGTACTTC
TRBD1	TRBV12-3/TRBV12-4	TRBJ1-4	NA	CASSRGQAGLFF	TGTGCCAGCAGCCGGGGACAGGCAGGACTGTTTTTT
TRBD1	TRBV10-3	TRBJ1-5	few	CAISPGTGSNQPQHF	TGTGCCATCAGTCCCGGGACAGGGTCCAATCAGCCCCAGCATTTT
TRBD1	TRBV7-9	TRBJ1-2	NA	CASSLERGTDGYTF	TGTGCCAGCAGCTTAGAACGGGGGACAGATGGCTACACCTTC
NA	TRBV20-1	TRBJ2-3	few	CSAWVDSTDTQYF	TGCAGTGCTTGGGTGGATAGCACAGATACGCAGTATTTT
NA	TRBV5-1	TRBJ2-1	NA	CASSLPRAEQFF	TGCGCCAGCAGCTTGCCCCGGGCTGAGCAGTTCTTC
NA	TRBV18	TRBJ2-1	few	CASSDVYNEQFF	TGTGCCAGCTCCGACGTCTACAATGAGCAGTTCTTC
NA	TRBV12-3/TRBV12-4	TRBJ1-6	NA	CASALEGRNSPLHF	TGTGCCTCGGCCTTAGAGGGAAGGAATTCACCCCTCCACTTT
NA	TRBV19	TRBJ2-5	NA	CASRRRGGETQYF	TGTGCCAGTAGAAGGAGAGGAGGAGAGACCCAGTACTTC
TRBD2	TRBV27	TRBJ2-5	NA	CASSSRLAGGPETQYF	TGTGCCAGCAGTTCCAGACTAGCGGGAGGGCCGGAGACCCAGTACTTC
TRBD1	TRBV18	TRBJ2-5	NA	CASSPPTGGYQETQYF	TGTGCCAGCTCACCACCCACAGGGGGTTACCAAGAGACCCAGTACTTC
NA	TRBV20-1	TRBJ2-7	NA	CSARVPGERAAYEQYF	TGCAGTGCTAGAGTACCCGGGGAGCGGGCCGCCTACGAGCAGTACTTC
NA	TRBV20-1	TRBJ2-7	many	CSARVSGTYEQYF	TGCAGTGCTAGAGTGTCGGGGACCTACGAGCAGTACTTC
TRBD1	TRBV12-3/TRBV12-4	TRBJ1-4	few	CASSLYRGPPNEKLFF	TGTGCCAGCAGTTTATACAGGGGGCCCCCTAATGAAAAACTGTTTTTT
NA	TRBV19	TRBJ2-7	few	CASTASGTGTYEQYF	TGTGCCAGTACCGCATCCGGGACGGGAACCTACGAGCAGTACTTC
TRBD1	TRBV29-1	TRBJ1-1	NA	CSGSGTGGGKGTEAFF	TGCAGCGGTTCCGGGACAGGGGGCGGTAAGGGTACTGAAGCTTTCTTT
NA	TRBV19	TRBJ1-1	NA	CASSIEGGRGMNTEAFF	TGTGCCAGTAGTATAGAAGGTGGCAGGGGAATGAACACTGAAGCTTTCTTT
TRBD1	TRBV2	TRBJ1-5	few	CASRGQLSNQPQHF	TGTGCCAGCAGGGGACAGCTTAGCAATCAGCCCCAGCATTTT
TRBD2	TRBV5-1	TRBJ2-7	few	CASSLVGGSRNEQYF	TGCGCCAGCAGCTTGGTGGGCGGGAGTAGGAACGAGCAGTACTTC
NA	TRBV24-1	TRBJ1-1	many	CATMDIMNTEAFF	TGTGCCACCATGGACATAATGAACACTGAAGCTTTCTTT
NA	TRBV6-4	TRBJ2-6	NA	CASGPWSGANVLTF	TGTGCCAGCGGTCCGTGGAGTGGGGCCAACGTCCTGACTTTC
TRBD1	TRBV5-1	TRBJ2-2	few	CASSPQGQGHGELFF	TGCGCCAGCAGCCCACAGGGACAGGGTCACGGGGAGCTGTTTTTT
NA	TRBV7-8	TRBJ2-7	many	CASSLGTVSYEQYF	TGTGCCAGCAGCTTAGGTACCGTCTCCTACGAGCAGTACTTC
NA	TRBV6-2/TRBV6-3	TRBJ1-5	many	CASRPHDSANQPQHF	TGTGCCAGCAGGCCTCACGACAGCGCCAATCAGCCCCAGCATTTT
TRBD1	TRBV14	TRBJ1-1	NA	CASSPPLDRGQVAFF	TGTGCCAGCAGCCCTCCCCTGGACAGGGGGCAAGTAGCTTTCTTT
TRBD1	TRBV29-1	TRBJ2-7	many	CSVEGQGDYEQYF	TGCAGCGTTGAGGGCCAGGGGGACTACGAGCAGTACTTC
TRBD2	TRBV12-3/TRBV12-4	TRBJ2-1	once	CASSPGTSGMFEQFF	TGTGCCAGCAGTCCTGGGACTAGCGGGATGTTTGAGCAGTTCTTC
TRBD1	TRBV12-3/TRBV12-4	TRBJ2-7	NA	CASTLGTGGSHEQYF	TGTGCCAGCACCCTCGGGACAGGGGGTTCCCACGAGCAGTACTTC
TRBD2	TRBV18	TRBJ2-1	NA	CASSRTSGPRRNNEQFF	TGTGCCAGCTCACGGACTAGCGGGCCTCGTCGGAACAATGAGCAGTTCTTC
TRBD1	TRBV12-3/TRBV12-4	TRBJ2-7	few	CASSFGQGLYEQYF	TGTGCCAGCAGTTTCGGACAGGGATTGTACGAGCAGTACTTC
NA	TRBV3-1	TRBJ2-5	NA	CASIYRDPETQYF	TGTGCCAGCATCTACAGGGATCCAGAGACCCAGTACTTC
NA	TRBV11-1	TRBJ2-5	NA	CASSQGQGQTQYF	TGTGCCAGCAGCCAAGGCCAGGGACAGACCCAGTACTTC
NA	TRBV6-1	TRBJ1-1	many	CASSVGVNTEAFF	TGTGCCAGCAGTGTGGGGGTGAACACTGAAGCTTTCTTT
TRBD2	TRBV4-1	TRBJ2-5	NA	CASSQGELAGGGETQYF	TGCGCCAGCAGCCAAGGAGAACTAGCGGGAGGGGGAGAGACCCAGTACTTC
NA	TRBV6-1	TRBJ2-7	few	CASSSGATYEQYF	TGTGCCAGCAGTTCAGGGGCTACCTACGAGCAGTACTTC